Following are 29 T cell receptor beta chains from one sample sequenced in a study of T cell responses to AZD1222 COVID-19 vaccine. Sequenced by immunoSEQ multiplex PCR; TCRdb stores in-frame clones only, minus some. The table shows some 200,000 clones, with roughly 93% occurring only once. The sequenced sample was peripheral blood, obtained on day 0 of AZD1222 vaccination. All receptors come from an adult in good health.

The chain carries TRBV6-5 and TRBJ2-1; 7 bases fit TRBD2. Losses at the gene ends were 2 bases for V and 5 bases for J; bases not matched to a gene: 3. The CDR3 runs to 14 residues. Germline CDR1 is MNHEY and CDR2 is SVGAGI. The CDR3 DNA is TGTGCCAGCAGTTACCGGGACTACCACAATGAGCAGTTCTTC. Its protein is CASSYRDYHNEQFF.

The sample holds one count of this clone. V usage is TRBV5-4 and J usage is TRBJ2-3; 10 bases are a match to TRBD2. The germline CDR1 and CDR2 sequences are SGHNT and YYREEE (reference sequence). The V gene end was trimmed by 0 bases and the J gene end by 3 bases; junction bases not matched to a gene: 4. CDR3 size: 16 residues. In DNA form, the CDR3 reads TGTGCCAGCAGCTTGGGGACTAGCGGTGTGACAGATACGCAGTATTTT. Translating it yields CASSLGTSGVTDTQYF.

This chain joins TRBV15 and TRBJ1-6; D is unresolved. The CDR3 consists of 14 residues. Germline assignment: CDR1 LNHNV and CDR2 YYDKDF (reference sequence). V lost 2 bases and J lost 7, with 9 bases in between. CDR3 in amino acids: CATSRLLRNSPLHF. DNA of the CDR3: TGTGCCACCAGCAGACTGCTGCGCAATTCACCCCTCCACTTT. Full variable domain (outside the CDR3, taken from reference TRBV15 and TRBJ1-6): DAMVIQNPRYQVTQFGKPVTLSCSQTLNHNVMYWYQQKSSQAPKLLFHYYDKDFNNEADTPDNFQSRRPNTSFCFLDIRSPGLGDTAMYLCATSRLLRNSPLHFGNGTRLTVT.

With regard to this clone: The junction shows a germline mismatch at one end, possibly a read error. The CDR3 nucleotides read TGTGCCAGCAGCTTAGTATGGGCAGATACGCAGTATTTT. Protein sequence: CASSLVWADTQYF. V and J are TRBV12-3 or TRBV12-4 and TRBJ2-3; the D is unclear. The CDR3 extends over 13 amino acids.

This clone occurred a few times. CDR3 nucleotides: TGTGCCAGCAGCCCCACCGTGGCTTACGGGTCCTACAATGAGCAGTTCTTC. Amino acid sequence: CASSPTVAYGSYNEQFF. The gene calls are TRBV9 and TRBJ2-1; D gene ambiguous. V gave up 4 bases and J gave up 1 base, with 18 bases separating them. The CDR3 runs 17 residues. Germline-derived CDR1 and CDR2 are SGDLS and YYNGEE. Based on the CDR3 plus reference TRBV9 and TRBJ2-1, the full variable domain is DSGVTQTPKHLITATGQRVTLRCSPRSGDLSVYWYQQSLDQGLQFLIQYYNGEERAKGNILERFSAQQFPDLHSELNLSSLELGDSALYFCASSPTVAYGSYNEQFFGPGTRLTVL.

This clone has just one count. The V and J genes are TRBV4-2 and TRBJ2-7; 10 nucleotides match TRBD1. The CDR3 has 16 residues. CDR1 LGHNA and CDR2 YNFKEQ come from the germline V gene. V lost 4 bases to trimming and J lost 7 bases; unmatched junction nucleotides: 13. CDR3 DNA sequence: TGTGCCAGCAGCCCACGAGGACAGGGGGGATCGGGAGAGCAGTACTTC. Translating gives CASSPRGQGGSGEQYF.

This clone was seen a handful of times. The genes are TRBV4-2 and TRBJ1-4; D is possibly TRBD1 (5 bases). Trimming shortened V by 4 bases and J by 4 bases, and 10 bases separated the two germline ends. Germline V gene data show CDR1 as LGHNA and CDR2 as YNFKEQ. The CDR3 covers 14 residues. CDR3 region: CASSPTGGNEKLFF. As DNA, the CDR3 is TGTGCCAGCAGCCCCACAGGTGGTAATGAAAAACTGTTTTTT.

The V call is TRBV5-1, the J call TRBJ1-4; tentatively, D is TRBD1 (5 bases). V lost 0 bases to trimming and J lost 8 bases, with 14 bases between them. Germline CDR1 is SGHRS and CDR2 is YFSETQ. The CDR3 covers 15 residues. In nucleotides, the CDR3 is TGCGCCAGCAGCTTGGAGGGGTCAGGCCCCGAAAAACTGTTTTTT. Translating gives CASSLEGSGPEKLFF.

The gene calls are TRBV5-4 and TRBJ1-1, with D unresolved. The CDR3 extends over 14 amino acids. Trimming took off 0 bases at V and 1 base at J, with 7 bases between the two ends. Germline CDR1 is SGHNT and CDR2 is YYREEE (reference sequence). The CDR3 nucleotides read TGTGCCAGCAGCTTGGGACATAAGAACACTGAAGCTTTCTTT. It codes for CASSLGHKNTEAFF.

The rearrangement links TRBV7-8 to TRBJ2-6; 11 bases align to TRBD2. From germline, CDR1 is SGHVS and CDR2 FQNEAQ. The CDR3 covers 18 residues. Trimming cost V 5 bases and J 1 base; bases outside gene matches: 7. The DNA for the CDR3 is TGTGCCAGCAGCGATGGGGGACTAGCGGAATCTGGGGCCAACGTCCTGACTTTC. This sequence encodes CASSDGGLAESGANVLTF.

The CDR3 loop reads CASSLQGAGEQFF. The DNA for the CDR3 is TGTGCCAGCAGCTTACAGGGGGCTGGTGAGCAGTTCTTC. This chain links TRBV11-2 with TRBJ2-1; TRBD1 matches 8 bases. The CDR3 runs 13 residues. V was pared by 2 bases and J by 9 bases, with 3 bases of the junction left unmatched. Germline lookup yields CDR1 SGHAT and CDR2 FQNNGV.

The V call is TRBV7-2, the J call TRBJ1-1; 7 bases are a match to TRBD1. CDR1 SGHTA and CDR2 FQGNSA come from the germline V gene. CDR3 length: 13 amino acids. V was pared by 5 bases and J by 4 bases, with 4 bases of the junction left unmatched. The chain's CDR3 is CASSDTGVTEAFF. CDR3 nucleotide sequence: TGTGCCAGCAGCGATACAGGGGTCACTGAAGCTTTCTTT.

J is TRBJ1-2 and V is TRBV11-2; D unresolved. The CDR3 totals 11 residues. Germline CDR1 and CDR2: SGHAT and FQNNGV. V was shortened by 4 bases and J by 5 bases, with 5 bases between the two germline ends. The CDR3 nucleotides read TGTGCCAGCAGCTCTCATTATGGCTACACCTTC. The encoded protein is CASSSHYGYTF.

The rearrangement links TRBV5-1 to TRBJ2-7, with 11 bases lining up with TRBD1. With V trimmed by 0 bases and J by 3 bases, 5 bases remained unmatched. From germline, CDR1 is SGHRS and CDR2 YFSETQ. There are 16 residues in the CDR3. In DNA, the CDR3 is TGCGCCAGCAGCTTGGAGCGGACAGGGGGCAGCTACGAGCAGTACTTC. It yields the protein CASSLERTGGSYEQYF.

This sequence joins TRBV5-1 and TRBJ2-1; 8 nucleotides line up with TRBD2. V was clipped by 1 base and J by 9 bases; unmatched bases: 18. CDR3 length equals 18 residues. Looked up from germline, CDR1 is SGHRS and CDR2 is YFSETQ. For the CDR3, the DNA is TGCGCCAGCAGCTTGACGCGAGCGGGGGTCGTTAAGATTGGTGAGCAGTTCTTC. Translation gives CASSLTRAGVVKIGEQFF.

About this clone itself: Other DNA sequences in the sample encode the same CDR3. The rearrangement joins TRBV7-9 to TRBJ1-5; D is uncertain. Per the germline V gene, CDR1 is SEHNR and CDR2 is FQNEAQ (reference sequence). Trimming stripped 0 bases from V and 1 base from J, with 4 bases between. The CDR3 is made up of 14 amino acids. CDR3 amino acids: CASSLAGSNQPQHF. DNA for the CDR3: TGTGCCAGCAGCTTAGCCGGGAGCAATCAGCCCCAGCATTTT.

The chain carries TRBV19 and TRBJ1-6; the D gene is possibly TRBD1 (6 bases). The CDR3 contains 16 residues. V dropped 6 bases and J dropped 4 bases, with 16 bases sitting between them. Germline CDR1 and CDR2: LNHDA and SQIVND (reference sequence). DNA for the CDR3: TGTGCCAGTAGGAAACAGGGATCAGGGTATAATTCACCCCTCCACTTT. Translating gives CASRKQGSGYNSPLHF.

This clone was seen only a few times. This chain joins TRBV6-1 and TRBJ2-1, with D possibly TRBD2 on 5 matching bases. From germline, CDR1 is MNHNS and CDR2 SASEGT. The CDR3 is made up of 15 amino acids. Trimming cost V 0 bases and J 6 bases, with 12 bases left between them. The CDR3 loop reads CASSEALRGFNEQFF. Here the CDR3 DNA reads TGTGCCAGCAGTGAAGCGCTTCGAGGGTTCAATGAGCAGTTCTTC.

V is TRBV7-9 and J is TRBJ2-7, with TRBD2 matching 7 bases. The length of the CDR3 is 17 residues. CDR1 and CDR2 from the germline V gene are SEHNR and FQNEAQ (reference sequence). J was trimmed by 3 bases and V by 6 bases; bases with no gene match: 17. The CDR3 protein is CASRPGLGTTRGYEQYF. CDR3 DNA sequence: TGTGCCAGCAGGCCGGGCTTAGGGACTACCCGTGGCTACGAGCAGTACTTC.

V is TRBV19 and J is TRBJ1-1; a weak D match, TRBD1 (5 bases). This CDR3 spans 11 amino acids. Germline CDR1 and CDR2: LNHDA and SQIVND (reference sequence). Trimming cost V 5 bases and J 5 bases, with 6 bases left between them. The CDR3 loop is CASSGGTEAFF. CDR3 bases: TGTGCCAGTAGTGGGGGGACTGAAGCTTTCTTT.

The genes are TRBV19 and TRBJ1-1; 10 bases line up with TRBD1. J was trimmed by 6 bases and V by 10 bases; bases with no gene match: 11. Germline V gene sequence: CDR1 LNHDA, CDR2 SQIVND (reference sequence). CDR3 size: 14 residues. In nucleotides, the CDR3 is TGTGCCACCAGAAATACCGGGACAGGGGCTGAAGCTTTCTTT. Protein sequence: CATRNTGTGAEAFF.

This rearrangement joins TRBV7-5 to TRBJ2-4; TRBD2 reflects the table's D call only, with no check against the DNA. TRBV7-5 is listed as a pseudogene. The CDR3 is 14 amino acids. CDR3 sequence reads: CARPGLADQNIQYF. DNA of the CDR3: TGTGCCAGGCCGGGACTAGCGGACCAAAACATTCAGTACTTC.

This chain uses TRBV11-2 with TRBJ1-2; D perhaps matches TRBD1 (6 bases). Germline V gives CDR1 SGHAT, CDR2 FQNNGV. V lost 0 bases to trimming and J lost 2 bases, with 16 bases between them. This CDR3 comprises 17 residues. CDR3 protein: CASSLDQYRASNYGYTF. CDR3 coding DNA: TGTGCCAGCAGCTTAGACCAGTACAGGGCCTCCAACTATGGCTACACCTTC.

The chain joins TRBV9 to TRBJ1-3; D possibly corresponds to TRBD1 (5 bases). CDR3 length equals 17 residues. CDR1 SGDLS and CDR2 YYNGEE come from the germline V gene. V shed 0 bases and J shed 0 bases, with 13 bases lying between them. CDR3 protein: CASSVVPGESSGNTIYF. CDR3 in DNA: TGTGCCAGCAGCGTAGTGCCGGGGGAGAGCTCTGGAAACACCATATATTTT.

In this sample, this clone turned up once. The rearrangement uses TRBV29-1 and TRBJ2-7, with D unresolved. Between the trimmed V and J ends, which lost 4 bases and 3 bases, there was a span of 7 bases. The germline gives CDR1 SQVTM, CDR2 ANQGSEA. This CDR3 has 11 amino acids. CDR3 loop: CSVVSRYEQYF. For the CDR3, the DNA is TGCAGCGTTGTTTCCCGCTACGAGCAGTACTTC.

The chain combines TRBV9 with TRBJ2-7, with TRBD2 identical over 10 bases. The germline V gene encodes CDR1 SGDLS and CDR2 YYNGEE. Trimming removed 2 bases from V and 5 bases from J; junction bases left unmatched: 16. The CDR3 loop spans 18 amino acids. In DNA, the CDR3 is TGTGCCAGCAGCGTTAGGGGGGAGCCCGCTAGCGGGAGAGACGAGCAGTACTTC. As protein: CASSVRGEPASGRDEQYF.

The V gene is TRBV6-5, the J gene TRBJ2-7; TRBD2 matches 8 bases. With V trimmed by 8 bases and J by 5 bases, 8 bases remained unmatched. This CDR3 has 13 amino acids. Germline CDR1 is MNHEY and CDR2 is SVGAGI. The CDR3 loop is CASGSSGSNEQYF. In DNA form, the CDR3 reads TGTGCCAGCGGGTCTAGCGGGTCAAACGAGCAGTACTTC.

J is TRBJ2-1 and V is TRBV19, with TRBD2 matching 9 bases. Germline V gene data show CDR1 as LNHDA and CDR2 as SQIVND (reference sequence). V gave up 5 bases and J gave up 4 bases; unmatched junction bases: 3. The CDR3 runs 14 residues. CDR3 nucleotides: TGTGCCAGTAGTGGCCTAGCGGGGTACAATGAGCAGTTCTTC. This encodes CASSGLAGYNEQFF.

V gene TRBV7-9 combines with J gene TRBJ2-6; D is uncertain. V shed 5 bases and J shed 0 bases, with 11 bases lying between them. Germline V gene sequence: CDR1 SEHNR, CDR2 FQNEAQ (reference sequence). The CDR3 length is 16 residues. CDR3 sequence: CASSPAWASGANVLTF. Written as DNA, the CDR3 is TGTGCCAGCAGCCCAGCATGGGCCTCTGGGGCCAACGTCCTGACTTTC.